The entry below gives a single T cell receptor (beta chain) sequence along with its context. These data are taken from a study of T-cell memory formation after mild COVID-19. As for the study in general: Largely donor-specific TCR clusters were found.

Trimming removed 1 base from V and 2 bases from J; junction bases left unmatched: 5. The CDR3 runs to 15 residues. CDR1 SGHRS and CDR2 YFSETQ come from the germline V gene. TCR alpha and TCR beta cDNA libraries with sample barcodes and UMIs came from 5'RACE using constant-segment primers. TCRdb reprocessed the 5' RACE reads with MiXCR, giving one entry per CDR3 protein. The profile shows approximately 560,000 distinct CDR3 sequences, roughly 17% of them singletons. The receptor was isolated from an adult woman who had mild COVID-19 (a few samples of this study predate the infection). Cell type and time point are not known. Sequenced: PBMCs or a T cell subset sorted from them (not recorded which). J is TRBJ2-7 and V is TRBV5-1, with 8 bases identical to TRBD1. This CDR3 reads CASSLRGTGPYEQYF. The CDR3 bases are TGCGCCAGCAGCTTGAGGGGGACAGGTCCCTACGAGCAGTACTTC.